This entry lists 27 T cell receptor beta chains sequenced from one sample in a study of T cell responses to AZD1222 COVID-19 vaccine (dated by TCRdb to 2020 to 2022). This specimen's time point label, per the study, means: baseline before first vaccination. The sample's treatment or condition, from its label and the paper: meningococcal conjugate vaccine given as trial control. The library was built by means of the immunoSEQ multiplex PCR assay. Drawn from immuneACCESS, this table holds only the in-frame rearrangements with V and J called that TCRdb kept. Clones are partly lost; checked studies trace under half to an unresolved V gene and leave the rest unexplained. The sample table contains 210,000 or so clones; only one count was recorded for 90% to 95% of them. 1% of the sample is taken by the ten largest. The sequences come from peripheral blood, collected on day 0 of MenACWY control vaccination. The receptor source for this set is an adult in good health.

The V and J genes are TRBV7-9 and TRBJ1-3; D might be TRBD1 (5 bases). This CDR3 is built from 14 residues. Per the germline V gene, CDR1 is SEHNR and CDR2 is FQNEAQ (reference sequence). Trimming took off 5 bases at V and 0 bases at J, with 8 bases between the two ends. CDR3 sequence reads: CASSRTISGNTIYF. The CDR3 coding sequence is TGTGCCAGCAGCCGGACAATCTCTGGAAACACCATATATTTT. Using reference TRBV7-9 and TRBJ1-3 for the parts outside the CDR3, the full variable domain is DTGVSQNPRHKITKRGQNVTFRCDPISEHNRLYWYRQTLGQGPEFLTYFQNEAQLEKSRLLSDRFSAERPKGSFSTLEIQRTEQGDSAMYLCASSRTISGNTIYFGEGSWLTVV.

This clone has a single count. This sequence joins TRBV27 and TRBJ1-2; D gene ambiguous. Germline CDR1 is MNHEY and CDR2 is SMNVEV (reference sequence). V lost 5 bases and J lost 7, with 14 bases in between. CDR3 length: 13 amino acids. The DNA of the CDR3 is TGTGCCAGCAGTCCGCGCGGTCTCGGTGGCTACACCTTC. This codes for CASSPRGLGGYTF.

The chain combines TRBV30 with TRBJ1-6; 7 bases agree with TRBD1. Trimming took 0 bases from V and 4 from J; bases not matched to a gene: 3. Germline CDR1 GTSNPN, CDR2 SVGIG (reference sequence). The CDR3 is made up of 15 amino acids. Here the CDR3 reads CAWSVTGMYNSPLHF. In DNA, the CDR3 is TGTGCCTGGAGTGTGACAGGGATGTATAATTCACCCCTCCACTTT.

The V call is TRBV7-8, the J call TRBJ1-3; D gene uncertain. CDR3 length equals 11 residues. The V gene lost 5 bases and the J gene lost 13 bases, with 12 bases spanning the gap. Germline V gene sequence: CDR1 SGHVS, CDR2 FQNEAQ. DNA of the CDR3: TGTGCCAGCAGCCGTAGGACGGAAATATATTTT. As protein: CASSRRTEIYF.

The chain has TRBV7-9 and TRBJ2-3, with 7 bases lining up with TRBD2. V shed 1 base and J 1 base; nucleotides not matched to a gene: 11. Germline lookup yields CDR1 SEHNR and CDR2 FQNEAQ (reference sequence). This CDR3 has 18 amino acids. The CDR3 DNA follows: TGTGCCAGCAGCTTAGGAAGGGGAGGCGCGGGGGGCACAGATACGCAGTATTTT. Its translation is CASSLGRGGAGGTDTQYF.

The CDR3 sequence is CASSPTGIGNQPQHF. The CDR3 DNA reads TGCGCCAGCAGCCCGACAGGTATCGGCAATCAGCCCCAGCATTTT. The rearrangement uses TRBV5-1 and TRBJ1-5; possibly TRBD1 for D (6 bases). The germline V and J ends were trimmed by 4 bases and 2 bases, with 13 bases remaining between them. The CDR3 loop spans 15 amino acids. Germline CDR1 is SGHRS and CDR2 is YFSETQ.

The J gene is TRBJ2-7, the V gene TRBV28; possibly TRBD1 or TRBD2 for D (5 bases each). Trimming took off 1 base at V and 1 base at J, with 11 bases between the two ends. Germline V gives CDR1 MDHEN, CDR2 SYDVKM. This CDR3 is built from 15 residues. The CDR3 reads CASSLSGTGSYEQYF. The CDR3 nucleotides read TGTGCCAGCAGTTTATCAGGGACGGGTTCCTACGAGCAGTACTTC.

V is TRBV10-3 and J is TRBJ1-1, with TRBD1 as a possible D gene (5 bases). Germline values: CDR1 ENHRY, CDR2 SYGVKD. V lost 6 bases to trimming and J lost 2 bases, with 10 bases between them. The CDR3 sequence is 13 residues long. The CDR3, as DNA: TGTGCCATCAGCGGGACGGGCAACACTGAAGCTTTCTTT. This sequence encodes CAISGTGNTEAFF.

The V call is TRBV25-1, the J call TRBJ1-2, with TRBD1 as a possible D gene (5 bases). Trimming took off 6 bases at V and 3 bases at J, with 11 bases between the two ends. The CDR3 loop spans 13 amino acids. Germline V lookup: CDR1 MGHDK, CDR2 SYGVNS. The CDR3 region is CASRNSGDYGYTF. The DNA for the CDR3 is TGTGCCAGCAGAAATTCGGGGGACTATGGCTACACCTTC.

The chain couples TRBV7-8 to TRBJ1-2; 7 positions match TRBD1. The CDR3 extends over 13 amino acids. V shed 4 bases, J shed 2 bases, and the junction held 1 base outside the gene matches. The germline V gene has CDR1 SGHVS and CDR2 FQNEAQ. CDR3 coding DNA: TGTGCCAGCAGCTCGACAGGGAACTATGGCTACACCTTC. It codes for CASSSTGNYGYTF.

This sequence joins TRBV6-2 or TRBV6-3 and TRBJ1-3; D unresolved. Germline V gene sequence: CDR1 MNHEY, CDR2 SVGEGT. Trimming removed 0 bases at V and 0 bases at J, with 9 bases between. This CDR3 is built from 16 residues. DNA for the CDR3: TGTGCCAGCAGTTACTCCCGGAGCCTCTCTGGAAACACCATATATTTT. Protein: CASSYSRSLSGNTIYF.

This clone was picked up a small number of times. The genes are TRBV7-9 and TRBJ2-4, with D possibly TRBD2 on 6 matching bases. Per the germline V gene, CDR1 is SEHNR and CDR2 is FQNEAQ (reference sequence). V lost 5 bases and J 0 bases, leaving 14 bases between the germline ends. The CDR3 consists of 16 residues. This CDR3 is CASSPLWRGAKNIQYF. The CDR3 nucleotides read TGTGCCAGCAGCCCCCTATGGCGGGGAGCCAAAAACATTCAGTACTTC.

The CDR3 loop is CASKRGAYEQYF. The CDR3, as DNA: TGTGCCAGCAAAAGGGGGGCCTACGAGCAGTACTTC. This chain links TRBV28 with TRBJ2-7; D may be TRBD1 or TRBD2 (6 bases each). Trimming pared 7 bases from V and 2 bases from J, leaving 9 bases between. From germline, CDR1 is MDHEN and CDR2 SYDVKM. This CDR3 contains 12 residues.

This clone has only one observation. The rearrangement links TRBV14 to TRBJ2-5; D remains ambiguous. This CDR3 region has 15 residues. Between the trimmed V and J ends, which lost 6 bases and 0 bases, there was a span of 14 bases. Germline assignment: CDR1 SGHDN and CDR2 FVKESK. Written as DNA, the CDR3 is TGTGCCAGCAGTCGCCCGTCCTGGTACCAAGAGACCCAGTACTTC. Translated, it gives CASSRPSWYQETQYF.

This clone has only a few counts. This chain connects TRBV6-2 or TRBV6-3 to TRBJ1-4; D is unclear. Germline loops: CDR1 MNHEY, CDR2 SVGEGT. Trimming pared 0 bases from V and 3 bases from J, leaving 14 bases between. The CDR3 spans 17 residues. CDR3 nucleotides: TGTGCCAGCAGTTACTCGATGTTTTTGCGACCTAATGAAAAACTGTTTTTT. Translated, it gives CASSYSMFLRPNEKLFF.

This chain uses TRBV19 with TRBJ1-5; 10 bases line up with TRBD1. The CDR3 loop spans 14 amino acids. Germline trimming cut 7 bases from V and 7 bases from J; bases unmatched to any gene: 7. From germline, CDR1 is LNHDA and CDR2 SQIVND (reference sequence). The CDR3 DNA reads TGTGCCAGTACCGGACAGGGGGGTTTGCAGCCCCAGCATTTT. This translates into CASTGQGGLQPQHF.

V usage is TRBV6-5 and J usage is TRBJ1-2; unclear D gene. Germline V gives CDR1 MNHEY, CDR2 SVGAGI. This CDR3 has 14 residues. V lost 4 bases and J 7 bases, leaving 16 bases between the germline ends. The CDR3: CASSSLEGKGGYTF. Here the CDR3 DNA reads TGTGCCAGCAGTTCCCTTGAAGGGAAAGGTGGCTACACCTTC.

V and J are TRBV23-1 and TRBJ1-6; no firm D call. TRBV23-1 is labeled an ORF, and its function is uncertain. Trimming removed 0 bases from V and 4 bases from J, with 16 bases in between. This CDR3 spans 18 amino acids. The CDR3 reads CASSQSIIRRDYNSPLHF. The DNA for the CDR3 is TGCGCCAGCAGTCAATCGATCATCAGGCGGGATTATAATTCACCCCTCCACTTT.

The chain uses TRBV30 and TRBJ1-2; the D is unclear. Per the germline V gene, CDR1 is GTSNPN and CDR2 is SVGIG (reference sequence). V was shortened by 1 base and J by 5 bases, with 14 bases between the two germline ends. This CDR3 region has 14 residues. The CDR3 DNA sequence: TGTGCCTGGAGTGCGTTGACTCCTGGGTATGGCTACACCTTC. This gives the protein CAWSALTPGYGYTF.

This clone was seen a single time. The chain employs TRBV7-2 and TRBJ1-2, with a tentative D call TRBD1 (6 bases). The V and J ends lost 5 bases and 4 bases respectively, with 17 bases between them. The CDR3 loop spans 15 amino acids. Germline CDR1 SGHTA, CDR2 FQGNSA. The CDR3 protein is CASSTLGGAGYGYTF. CDR3 in DNA: TGTGCCAGCAGCACCCTCGGGGGGGCGGGCTATGGCTACACCTTC.

The V and J genes are TRBV6-1 and TRBJ1-6; D not certain. The V gene's germline CDR1 is MNHNS and CDR2 SASEGT. This CDR3 spans 15 amino acids. V lost 3 bases and J 10 bases, leaving 16 bases between the germline ends. The CDR3: CASSDFVGSGSPLHF. For the CDR3, the DNA is TGTGCCAGCAGTGATTTTGTGGGCAGCGGGTCACCCCTCCACTTT.

The rearrangement uses TRBV4-2 and TRBJ1-5; D gene unclear. The germline gives CDR1 LGHNA, CDR2 YNFKEQ. CDR3 size: 13 residues. With 5 bases removed from V and 1 base from J, the gap between germline ends came to 6 bases. CDR3 sequence: CASSMKSNQPQHF. CDR3 nucleotides: TGTGCCAGCAGCATGAAAAGCAATCAGCCCCAGCATTTT.

V is TRBV5-1 and J is TRBJ1-1; 9 bases line up with TRBD1. The CDR3 is 16 amino acids. J was trimmed by 4 bases and V by 0 bases; bases with no gene match: 7. Per germline, CDR1 SGHRS and CDR2 YFSETQ. The CDR3 protein is CASSLAGTGQGTEAFF. The CDR3 DNA reads TGCGCCAGCAGCTTGGCGGGGACAGGGCAGGGCACTGAAGCTTTCTTT.

The chain carries TRBV4-2 and TRBJ1-1; D is perhaps TRBD1 (5 bases). The germline V gene has CDR1 LGHNA and CDR2 YNFKEQ. The V gene lost 4 bases and the J gene lost 1 base, with 13 bases spanning the gap. This CDR3 contains 15 residues. The CDR3 spells CASSRPGPRNTEAFF. The CDR3, as DNA: TGTGCCAGCAGCCGACCGGGACCTCGGAACACTGAAGCTTTCTTT.

CDR3 amino acids: CASSEPLSGNTIYF. CDR3 sequence (DNA): TGTGCCAGCAGTGAACCTCTCTCTGGAAACACCATATATTTT. The chain uses TRBV6-1 and TRBJ1-3; D is unresolved. This CDR3 has 14 residues. V lost 2 bases, J lost 0 bases, and 5 bases lay in between. CDR1 and CDR2 from the germline V gene are MNHNS and SASEGT.

This rearrangement joins TRBV7-3 to TRBJ1-1; D ambiguous. This CDR3 has 13 amino acids. Germline values: CDR1 SGHTA, CDR2 FQGTGA. V was clipped by 2 bases and J by 4 bases, with 8 bases between them. This CDR3 is CASSLGLFTEAFF. The DNA of the CDR3 is TGTGCCAGCAGCTTAGGGCTGTTCACTGAAGCTTTCTTT.

V is TRBV9 and J is TRBJ1-4; 7 bases fit TRBD1. The V segment lost 3 bases and the J segment 7 bases; nucleotides outside the gene matches: 6. This CDR3 has 14 amino acids. The germline CDR1 and CDR2 sequences are SGDLS and YYNGEE. CDR3 in DNA: TGTGCCAGCAGCGAGACAGGGCGAGGTGAAAAACTGTTTTTT. Protein sequence: CASSETGRGEKLFF. Full variable domain (rest looked up from reference TRBV9 and TRBJ1-4): DSGVTQTPKHLITATGQRVTLRCSPRSGDLSVYWYQQSLDQGLQFLIQYYNGEERAKGNILERFSAQQFPDLHSELNLSSLELGDSALYFCASSETGRGEKLFFGSGTQLSVL.